Listed here is a single T cell receptor beta chain. The data were obtained in a study of blood T cell repertoires in COVID-19. Study-level background: The study drew acute and convalescent COVID-19 samples from the United States, Italy and Spain. Nucleic acid was either cDNA or gDNA, and it came from T cells, B-cell-depleted T cells, or PBMCs.

Per the original data handling: Using reference gene primer amplification, nucleated cell counts were estimated. Here immunoSEQ multiplex PCR was the method, and the copy in TCRdb shows in-frame clones only, minus some. V, J and clone size are taken as reported in that table, and D and trimming were inferred from the DNA itself. The data hold 60,000 to 95,000 clones, with more than 90% observed a single time. The CDR3 length is 15 residues. The germline V gene has CDR1 KGHSH and CDR2 LQKENI. Losses at the gene ends were 3 bases for V and 3 bases for J; bases not matched to a gene: 5. The sample taken for sequencing was peripheral blood. The J gene is TRBJ1-2, the V gene TRBV18, with 9 positions matching TRBD1. This TCR derives from a woman aged 80 or over with active or convalescent COVID-19. The CDR3 nucleotides read TGTGCCAGCTCACCCAACCGGGACAGGGACTATGGCTACACCTTC. Amino acids: CASSPNRDRDYGYTF. Drawing the rest from reference TRBV18 and TRBJ1-2, the complete variable domain is NAGVMQNPRHLVRRRGQEARLRCSPMKGHSHVYWYRQLPEEGLKFMVYLQKENIIDESGMPKERFSAEFPKEGPSILRIQQVVRGDSAAYFCASSPNRDRDYGYTFGSGTRLTVV.